The 3 T cell receptor beta chains in this list originate from one sample, sequenced in a study of early T cells in non-severe SARS-CoV-2 infection. TCRdb recomputed calls from the 5' RACE reads with MiXCR, one row per CDR3 protein. The sample lists under 50,000 distinct CDR3 sequences, 3.5% to 5% occurring once. The sequenced sample consisted of whole blood. The receptors shown here come from an adult who was a healthcare worker with PCR-confirmed SARS-CoV-2 infection or an uninfected control (not recorded which).

In its sample, this clonotype was seen many times. This chain joins TRBV5-1 and TRBJ2-7; D might be TRBD2 (6 bases). V lost 2 bases, J lost 2 bases, and 11 bases lay in between. Germline-derived CDR1 and CDR2 are SGHRS and YFSETQ. The CDR3 covers 14 residues. The CDR3 spells CASSFSGVTYEQYF. CDR3 nucleotides: TGCGCCAGCAGCTTTTCGGGGGTCACCTACGAGCAGTACTTC.

This clonotype was recorded at least ten times. The CDR3 coding sequence is TGTGCCAGCAGCCAAGATTTCCAGGGAGCCCCCTCGAGAGCTTTCTTT. Amino acid sequence: CASSQDFQGAPSRAFF. The rearrangement uses TRBV14 and TRBJ1-1; weak D call: TRBD1 (5 bases). Trimming shortened V by 0 bases and J by 10 bases, and 21 bases separated the two germline ends. Germline loops: CDR1 SGHDN, CDR2 FVKESK. The CDR3 consists of 16 residues.

V gene TRBV19 combines with J gene TRBJ2-2; 8 bases match TRBD1. This CDR3 comprises 16 residues. The junction had 8 bases not matched to a gene; V was cut back by 5 bases and J by 3 bases. Germline assignment: CDR1 LNHDA and CDR2 SQIVND (reference sequence). The chain's CDR3 is CASSPSRTGHTGELFF. CDR3 DNA: TGTGCCAGTAGTCCATCCAGGACAGGGCACACCGGGGAGCTGTTTTTT. Based on the CDR3 plus reference TRBV19 and TRBJ2-2, the full variable domain is DGGITQSPKYLFRKEGQNVTLSCEQNLNHDAMYWYRQDPGQGLRLIYYSQIVNDFQKGDIAEGYSVSREKKESFPLTVTSAQKNPTAFYLCASSPSRTGHTGELFFGEGSRLTVL.